This is a list of T cell receptor beta chains from one sample in a study of OX40 agonist ivuxolimab in advanced cancers. Assay: immunoSEQ multiplex PCR; the TCRdb copy retains only in-frame clones and omits some. This sample has 45,000 to 50,000 clones; about nine tenths occur once, and the top ten carry about 48%. The specimen comprised CD4+ or CD8+ T cells sorted from blood, sampled in a trial of the OX40 agonist ivuxolimab. Receptors were obtained from an adult with an advanced solid tumor such as melanoma, head and neck, liver or kidney cancer. Each CDR3 is given with its conserved first and last residue. D genes are given only for firm matches. Clone size is given for some rows only: seen once, a few or many times, or a class if the clone is expanded.

v_call	clone_size	j_call	d_call	cdr3_length	cdr3_aa	cdr3_nt
TRBV7-9	-	TRBJ2-7	-	16	CASSLTPVGLTYEQYF	TGTGCCAGCAGCCTCACCCCCGTGGGCCTGACCTACGAGCAGTACTTC
TRBV11-2	-	TRBJ2-5	-	15	CASSPGTAIQETQYF	TGTGCCAGCAGCCCCGGGACGGCTATTCAAGAGACCCAGTACTTC
TRBV7-6	-	TRBJ1-1	TRBD1	15	CASSFPTGGNTEAFF	TGTGCCAGCAGCTTCCCGACAGGGGGCAACACTGAAGCTTTCTTT
TRBV6-1	-	TRBJ2-2	TRBD2	17	CASSEEPGLGNTGELFF	TGTGCCAGCAGTGAAGAACCGGGACTAGGGAACACCGGGGAGCTGTTTTTT
TRBV2	few	TRBJ1-5	TRBD1	15	CASKAGTGYGQPQHF	TGTGCCAGCAAGGCCGGGACAGGGTACGGGCAGCCCCAGCATTTT
TRBV27	-	TRBJ2-3	TRBD2	14	CASRPGGALDTQYF	TGTGCCAGCCGGCCGGGGGGGGCTTTGGATACGCAGTATTTT
TRBV4-1	-	TRBJ1-1	-	16	CASSLPRALLNTEAFF	TGCGCCAGCAGCCTTCCTCGTGCGCTTTTGAACACTGAAGCTTTCTTT
TRBV12-2	once	TRBJ2-3	-	14	CASPGSGRSDTQYF	TGTGCAAGCCCTGGAAGCGGGAGGTCAGATACGCAGTATTTT
TRBV4-3	few	TRBJ1-1	TRBD1	15	CASSLSPGGLTEAFF	TGCGCCAGCAGCCTAAGCCCAGGGGGCCTCACTGAAGCTTTCTTT
TRBV4-3	-	TRBJ2-7	-	16	CASSQDYTTGIHEQYF	TGCGCCAGCAGCCAAGATTACACTACCGGGATCCACGAGCAGTACTTC
TRBV29-1	-	TRBJ2-3	-	14	CSFNYRAGPDTQYF	TGCAGCTTTAATTACAGGGCTGGGCCAGATACGCAGTATTTT
TRBV5-8	-	TRBJ2-7	TRBD1	16	CASSPNDRGFTYEQYF	TGTGCCAGCAGCCCAAATGACAGGGGGTTCACCTACGAGCAGTACTTC
TRBV5-1	-	TRBJ1-3	TRBD1	14	CASSLQGAGNTIYF	TGCGCCAGCAGCCTACAGGGGGCTGGAAACACCATATATTTT
TRBV7-8	-	TRBJ2-1	-	15	CASTPWQGPYNEQFF	TGTGCCAGCACCCCTTGGCAGGGTCCTTACAATGAGCAGTTCTTC
TRBV29-1	-	TRBJ2-5	TRBD2	12	CSVRLAQETQYF	TGCAGCGTTCGACTAGCCCAAGAGACCCAGTACTTC
TRBV28	-	TRBJ1-1	TRBD1	15	CASSLLGQLNTEAFF	TGTGCCAGCAGTTTATTGGGACAGTTGAACACTGAAGCTTTCTTT
TRBV20-1	-	TRBJ1-1	-	11	CSARGPGEAFF	TGCAGTGCTAGAGGTCCAGGTGAAGCTTTCTTT
TRBV4-1	-	TRBJ1-4	-	19	CASSQEPTGRSATNEKLFF	TGCGCCAGCAGCCAAGAGCCCACAGGGAGGTCCGCAACTAATGAAAAACTGTTTTTT
TRBV28	-	TRBJ1-5	-	14	CASSGTTSNQPQHF	TGTGCCAGCAGCGGGACAACTAGCAATCAGCCCCAGCATTTT
TRBV4-2	-	TRBJ1-3	-	16	CASSQEGPRSGNTIYF	TGTGCCAGCAGCCAAGAAGGGCCTCGCTCTGGAAACACCATATATTTT
TRBV4-1	-	TRBJ2-1	TRBD2	15	CASSQDPGGTDEQFF	TGCGCCAGCAGCCAAGATCCGGGGGGGACGGATGAGCAGTTCTTC
TRBV5-6	-	TRBJ2-1	-	12	CASRTGQWEQFF	TGTGCCAGCAGGACGGGACAATGGGAGCAGTTCTTC
TRBV30	-	TRBJ2-3	-	12	CAWSVGADTQYF	TGTGCCTGGAGTGTAGGGGCGGATACGCAGTATTTT
TRBV10-3	-	TRBJ2-6	-	16	CAISPFGGIGANVLTF	TGTGCCATCAGCCCCTTTGGAGGCATTGGGGCCAACGTCCTGACTTTC
TRBV20-1	-	TRBJ1-2	TRBD1	11	CSATGGHGYTF	TGCAGTGCCACAGGGGGCCATGGCTACACCTTC
TRBV5-4	few	TRBJ2-2	TRBD1	16	CASSLPGTALSGELFF	TGTGCCAGCAGCTTACCCGGGACAGCACTTTCCGGGGAGCTGTTTTTT
TRBV27	-	TRBJ2-1	-	14	CASRPVGSYNEQFF	TGTGCCAGCCGGCCGGTAGGGTCATACAATGAGCAGTTCTTC
TRBV5-4	-	TRBJ2-3	TRBD1	14	CASSPPTGPDTQYF	TGTGCCAGTAGCCCCCCGACAGGGCCAGATACGCAGTATTTT
TRBV6-5	-	TRBJ2-5	-	13	CASSLDSRETQYF	TGTGCCAGCAGTTTGGACAGCCGAGAGACCCAGTACTTC
TRBV28	few	TRBJ1-5	-	15	CASLGGGAANQPQHF	TGTGCCAGCCTCGGTGGGGGGGCAGCCAATCAGCCCCAGCATTTT
TRBV7-9	-	TRBJ1-1	-	13	CASSPPLNTEAFF	TGTGCCAGCAGCCCTCCCTTGAACACTGAAGCTTTCTTT
TRBV7-3	-	TRBJ2-1	-	14	CASSFTEGVLRQFF	TGTGCCAGCAGCTTCACCGAAGGGGTACTTCGGCAGTTCTTC
TRBV5-7	once	TRBJ2-1	TRBD2	17	CASSLGLAGSSYNEQFF	TGTGCCAGCAGCTTGGGACTAGCGGGAAGCTCCTACAATGAGCAGTTCTTC
TRBV7-2	-	TRBJ2-7	-	13	CASSLSRDGEQYF	TGTGCCAGCAGCTTATCTCGCGACGGCGAGCAGTACTTC
TRBV7-2	-	TRBJ2-5	TRBD2	14	CASSSLAVQETQYF	TGTGCCAGCAGCTCCCTAGCGGTCCAAGAGACCCAGTACTTC
TRBV2	once	TRBJ2-5	TRBD1	14	CASFPTGGRETQYF	TGTGCCAGCTTTCCGACAGGGGGCCGGGAGACCCAGTACTTC
TRBV6-5	-	TRBJ2-5	TRBD2	15	CASSQGLAGEETQYF	TGTGCCAGCAGTCAGGGACTAGCGGGGGAAGAGACCCAGTACTTC
TRBV7-9	-	TRBJ2-5	TRBD1	14	CASSAGQGQETQYF	TGTGCCAGCAGCGCAGGACAGGGACAAGAGACCCAGTACTTC
TRBV6-5	-	TRBJ2-1	TRBD2	16	CASSLAGVSSYNEQFF	TGTGCCAGCAGTTTAGCGGGGGTGAGCTCCTACAATGAGCAGTTCTTC
TRBV6-6	-	TRBJ2-3	-	15	CASSDRGGPRDTQYF	TGTGCCAGCAGTGACCGCGGGGGCCCAAGGGATACGCAGTATTTT
TRBV6-6	once	TRBJ1-4	-	13	CASSYSRSNELFF	TGTGCCAGCAGTTACTCGAGGTCGAATGAACTGTTTTTT
TRBV28	-	TRBJ2-1	TRBD2	16	CASSPGLAGGRNEQFF	TGTGCCAGCAGCCCTGGACTAGCGGGGGGGCGAAATGAGCAGTTCTTC
TRBV6-4	-	TRBJ2-7	-	16	CASSDPLGSSPYEQYF	TGTGCCAGCAGTGATCCTCTCGGGTCGTCCCCCTACGAGCAGTACTTC
TRBV19	-	TRBJ1-3	-	17	CASSIISQGLSGNTIYF	TGTGCCAGTAGTATTATATCTCAGGGCCTCTCTGGAAACACCATATATTTT
TRBV10-2	-	TRBJ2-1	TRBD1	15	CASSAGTGNRYEQFF	TGCGCCAGCAGTGCGGGGACAGGGAACAGGTATGAGCAGTTCTTC
TRBV13	-	TRBJ2-3	TRBD2	15	CASTPAGALTDTQYF	TGTGCCAGCACCCCGGCGGGAGCCCTCACAGATACGCAGTATTTT
TRBV18	-	TRBJ2-7	TRBD2	14	CASSLTSGGNEQYF	TGTGCCAGCTCACTTACTAGCGGGGGGAACGAGCAGTACTTC
TRBV5-8	once	TRBJ2-1	TRBD1	13	CASSLGDSNEQFF	TGTGCCAGCAGCTTGGGGGACAGCAATGAGCAGTTCTTC
TRBV4-1	-	TRBJ2-1	-	13	CASSHPVGNEQFF	TGCGCCAGCAGCCATCCAGTGGGGAATGAGCAGTTCTTC
TRBV6-5	-	TRBJ2-7	TRBD2	11	CASSSRGVEYF	TGTGCCAGCAGTTCCCGGGGGGTTGAGTACTTC
TRBV30	-	TRBJ1-4	-	14	CAGRQASWNEKLFF	TGTGCGGGGAGACAGGCGAGTTGGAATGAAAAACTGTTTTTT
TRBV25-1	-	TRBJ1-2	TRBD1	17	CASSEYTRGRGRYGYTF	TGTGCCAGCAGTGAATATACACGGGGCAGGGGGAGATATGGCTACACCTTC
TRBV28	-	TRBJ2-7	-	16	CASSSAVQGNPYEQYF	TGTGCCAGCAGTTCCGCGGTTCAGGGGAATCCCTACGAGCAGTACTTC
TRBV5-1	-	TRBJ2-1	-	12	CASSPPEGEQFF	TGCGCCAGCAGCCCGCCGGAGGGGGAGCAGTTCTTC
TRBV5-4	-	TRBJ1-6	-	15	CASSAGGSYNSPLHF	TGTGCCAGCAGCGCAGGAGGCTCCTATAATTCACCCCTCCACTTT